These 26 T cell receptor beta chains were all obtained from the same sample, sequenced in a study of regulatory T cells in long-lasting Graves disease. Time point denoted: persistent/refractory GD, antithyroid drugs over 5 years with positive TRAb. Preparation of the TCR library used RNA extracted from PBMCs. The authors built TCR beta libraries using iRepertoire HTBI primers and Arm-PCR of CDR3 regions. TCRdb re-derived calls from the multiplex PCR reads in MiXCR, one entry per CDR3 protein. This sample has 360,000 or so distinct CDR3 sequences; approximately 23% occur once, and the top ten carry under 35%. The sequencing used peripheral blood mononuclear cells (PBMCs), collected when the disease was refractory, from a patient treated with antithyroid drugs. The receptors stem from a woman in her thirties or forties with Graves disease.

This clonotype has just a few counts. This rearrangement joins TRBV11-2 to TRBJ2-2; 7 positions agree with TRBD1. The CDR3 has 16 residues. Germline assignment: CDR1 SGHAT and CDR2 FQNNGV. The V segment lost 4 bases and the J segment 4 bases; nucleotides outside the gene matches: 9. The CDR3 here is CASSSRGGQSTGELFF. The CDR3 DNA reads TGTGCCAGCAGCTCCCGAGGGGGACAGTCCACCGGGGAGCTGTTTTTT.

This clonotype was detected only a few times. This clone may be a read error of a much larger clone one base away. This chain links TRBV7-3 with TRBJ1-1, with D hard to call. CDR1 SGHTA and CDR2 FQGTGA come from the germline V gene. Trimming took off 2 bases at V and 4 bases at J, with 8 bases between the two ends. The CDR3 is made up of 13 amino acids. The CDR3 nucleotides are TGTGCCAGCAGCTTAGTAGGGTTCACTGAAGCTTTCTTT. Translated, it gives CASSLVGFTEAFF.

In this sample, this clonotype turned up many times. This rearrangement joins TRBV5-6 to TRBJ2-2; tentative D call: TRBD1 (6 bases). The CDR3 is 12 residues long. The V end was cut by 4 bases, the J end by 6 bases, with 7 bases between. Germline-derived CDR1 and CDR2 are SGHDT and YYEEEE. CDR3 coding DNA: TGTGCCAGCAGCCCAGGGGCCGGGGAGCTGTTTTTT. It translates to CASSPGAGELFF.

This chain's CDR3 is CASSVFSTNEKLFF. Written as DNA, the CDR3 is TGTGCCAGCAGCGTTTTCTCAACTAATGAAAAACTGTTTTTT. The V gene is TRBV9, the J gene TRBJ1-4; D not certain. The CDR3 contains 14 residues. The germline gives CDR1 SGDLS, CDR2 YYNGEE. The V end was cut by 2 bases, the J end by 0 bases, with 5 bases between.

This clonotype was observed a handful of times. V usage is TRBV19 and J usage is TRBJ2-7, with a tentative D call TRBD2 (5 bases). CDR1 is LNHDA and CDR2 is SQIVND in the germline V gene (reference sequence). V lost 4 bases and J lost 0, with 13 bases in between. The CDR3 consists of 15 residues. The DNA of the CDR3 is TGTGCCAGTAGTAAACGAGCGGTTCACTCCTACGAGCAGTACTTC. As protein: CASSKRAVHSYEQYF.

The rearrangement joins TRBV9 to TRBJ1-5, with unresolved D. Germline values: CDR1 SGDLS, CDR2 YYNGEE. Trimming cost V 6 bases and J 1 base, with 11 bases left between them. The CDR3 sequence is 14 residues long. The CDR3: CASNSGESNQPQHF. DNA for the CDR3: TGTGCCAGCAATTCGGGAGAGAGCAATCAGCCCCAGCATTTT.

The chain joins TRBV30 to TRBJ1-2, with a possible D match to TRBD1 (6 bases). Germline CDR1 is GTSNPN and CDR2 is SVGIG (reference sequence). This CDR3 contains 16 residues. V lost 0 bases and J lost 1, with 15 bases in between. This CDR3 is CAWSVRGGADNYGYTF. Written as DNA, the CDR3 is TGTGCCTGGAGTGTACGGGGGGGGGCGGATAACTATGGCTACACCTTC.

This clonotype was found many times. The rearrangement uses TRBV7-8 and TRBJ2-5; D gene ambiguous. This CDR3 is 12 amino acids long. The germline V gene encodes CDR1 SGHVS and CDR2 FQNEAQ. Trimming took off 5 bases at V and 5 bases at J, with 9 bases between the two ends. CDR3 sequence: CASSPGLETQYF. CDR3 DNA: TGTGCCAGCAGCCCTGGTCTGGAGACCCAGTACTTC.

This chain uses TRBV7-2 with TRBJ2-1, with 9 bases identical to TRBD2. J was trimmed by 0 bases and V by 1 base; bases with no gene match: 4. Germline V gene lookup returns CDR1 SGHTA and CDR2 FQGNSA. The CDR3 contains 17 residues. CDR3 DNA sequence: TGTGCCAGCAGCTTAGAAGCGGGAGGTAGCTCCTACAATGAGCAGTTCTTC. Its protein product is CASSLEAGGSSYNEQFF. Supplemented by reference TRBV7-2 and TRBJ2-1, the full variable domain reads GAGVSQSPSNKVTEKGKDVELRCDPISGHTALYWYRQSLGQGLEFLIYFQGNSAPDKSGLPSDRFSAERTGGSVSTLTIQRTQQEDSAVYLCASSLEAGGSSYNEQFFGPGTRLTVL.

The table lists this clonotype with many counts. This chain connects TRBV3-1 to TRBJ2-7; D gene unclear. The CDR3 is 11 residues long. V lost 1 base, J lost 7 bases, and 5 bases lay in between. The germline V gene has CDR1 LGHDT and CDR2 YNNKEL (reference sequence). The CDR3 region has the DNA TGTGCCAGCAGCCAAGCACGGGAGCAGTACTTC. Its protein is CASSQAREQYF.

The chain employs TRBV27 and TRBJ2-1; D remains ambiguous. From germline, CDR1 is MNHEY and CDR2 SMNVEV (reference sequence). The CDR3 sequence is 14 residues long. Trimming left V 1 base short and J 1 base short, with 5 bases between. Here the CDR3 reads CASSLFWSYNEQFF. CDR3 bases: TGTGCCAGCAGTTTATTTTGGTCCTACAATGAGCAGTTCTTC.

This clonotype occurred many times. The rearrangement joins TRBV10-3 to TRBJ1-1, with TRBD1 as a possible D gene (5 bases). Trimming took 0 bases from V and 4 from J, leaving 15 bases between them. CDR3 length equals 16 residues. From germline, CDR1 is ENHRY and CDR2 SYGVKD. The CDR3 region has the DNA TGTGCCATCAGTGAGTCGAAAGGGACCTTGGTCACTGAAGCTTTCTTT. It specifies CAISESKGTLVTEAFF.

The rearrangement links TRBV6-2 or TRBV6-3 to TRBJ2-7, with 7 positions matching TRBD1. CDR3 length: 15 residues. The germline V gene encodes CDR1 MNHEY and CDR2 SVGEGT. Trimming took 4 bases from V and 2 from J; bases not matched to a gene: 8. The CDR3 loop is CASSSRQGATYEQYF. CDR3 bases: TGTGCCAGCAGTTCCCGACAGGGAGCCACCTACGAGCAGTACTTC.

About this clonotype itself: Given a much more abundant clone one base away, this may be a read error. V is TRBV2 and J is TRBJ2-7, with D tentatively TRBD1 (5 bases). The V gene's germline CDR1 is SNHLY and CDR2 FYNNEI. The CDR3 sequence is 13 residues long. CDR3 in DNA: TGTGGCAGCAGATCAGGGTCTATCTACGAGCAGTACTTC. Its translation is CGSRSGSIYEQYF.

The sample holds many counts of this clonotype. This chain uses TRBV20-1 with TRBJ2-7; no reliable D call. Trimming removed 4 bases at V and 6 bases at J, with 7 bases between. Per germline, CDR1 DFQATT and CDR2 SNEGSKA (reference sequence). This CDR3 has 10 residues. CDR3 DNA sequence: TGCAGTGCTACACATCTCGAGCAGTACTTC. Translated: CSATHLEQYF.

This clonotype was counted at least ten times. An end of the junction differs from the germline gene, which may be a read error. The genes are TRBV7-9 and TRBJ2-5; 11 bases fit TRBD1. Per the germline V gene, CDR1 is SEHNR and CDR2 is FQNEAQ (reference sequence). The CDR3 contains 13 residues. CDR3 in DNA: TGTGCCAGCACGGACAGGGGGCTGGAGAACCAGTACTTC. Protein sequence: CASTDRGLENQYF.

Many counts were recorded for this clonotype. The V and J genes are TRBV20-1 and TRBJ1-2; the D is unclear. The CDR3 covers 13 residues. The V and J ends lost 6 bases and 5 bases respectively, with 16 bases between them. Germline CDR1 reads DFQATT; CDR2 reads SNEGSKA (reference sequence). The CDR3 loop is CSAKFPLTYGYTF. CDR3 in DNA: TGCAGTGCCAAATTCCCCCTTACATATGGCTACACCTTC.

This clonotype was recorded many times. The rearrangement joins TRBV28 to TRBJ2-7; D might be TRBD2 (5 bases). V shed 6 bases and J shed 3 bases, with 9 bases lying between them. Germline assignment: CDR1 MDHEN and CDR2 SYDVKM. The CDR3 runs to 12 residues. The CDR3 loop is CASSKDFYEQYF. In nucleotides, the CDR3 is TGTGCCAGCAGCAAGGACTTCTACGAGCAGTACTTC.

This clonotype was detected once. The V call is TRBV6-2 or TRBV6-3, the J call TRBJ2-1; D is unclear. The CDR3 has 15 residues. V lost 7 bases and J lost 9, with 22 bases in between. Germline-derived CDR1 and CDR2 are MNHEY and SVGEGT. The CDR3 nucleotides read TGTGCCAGCACCCAAAGGTCGGAGAGGTCCAGTGAGCAGTTCTTC. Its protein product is CASTQRSERSSEQFF.

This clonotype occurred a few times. The chain's CDR3 is CASSSTTSIHEQYF. The CDR3 DNA is TGTGCCAGCAGCTCAACGACTTCGATCCACGAGCAGTACTTC. V is TRBV7-9 and J is TRBJ2-7; D is unresolved. There are 14 residues in the CDR3. Between the trimmed V and J ends, which lost 4 bases and 5 bases, there was a span of 15 bases. Germline V gene data show CDR1 as SEHNR and CDR2 as FQNEAQ (reference sequence).

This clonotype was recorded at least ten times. The CDR3 DNA sequence: TGTGCCAGCAGTTCCGACGGATCCTACGAGCAGTACTTC. Translated: CASSSDGSYEQYF. The rearrangement joins TRBV6-5 to TRBJ2-7; D ambiguous. Germline V lookup: CDR1 MNHEY, CDR2 SVGAGI. V shed 4 bases and J shed 1 base, with 8 bases lying between them. This CDR3 region has 13 residues.

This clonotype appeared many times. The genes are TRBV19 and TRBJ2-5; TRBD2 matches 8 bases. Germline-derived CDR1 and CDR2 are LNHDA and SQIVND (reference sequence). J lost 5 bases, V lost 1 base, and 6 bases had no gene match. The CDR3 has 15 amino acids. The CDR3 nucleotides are TGTGCCAGTAGTATAGCGAGACTAGCGACGGAGACCCAGTACTTC. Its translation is CASSIARLATETQYF.

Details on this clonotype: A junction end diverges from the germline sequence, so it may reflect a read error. This chain's CDR3 is CASSYFLGSYNSPLHF. As DNA, the CDR3 is TGTGCCAGCAGCTACTTTCTCGGGTCCTATAATTCACCCCTCCACTTT. The chain joins TRBV6-5 to TRBJ1-6; no clear D. The CDR3 length is 16 residues. In germline, CDR1 is MNHEY, CDR2 SVGAGI.

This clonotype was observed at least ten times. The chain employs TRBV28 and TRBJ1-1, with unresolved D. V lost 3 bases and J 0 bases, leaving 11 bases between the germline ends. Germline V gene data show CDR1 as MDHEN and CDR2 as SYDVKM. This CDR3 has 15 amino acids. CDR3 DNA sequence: TGTGCCAGCAGTTTTTCGGTTACCATGAACACTGAAGCTTTCTTT. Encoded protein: CASSFSVTMNTEAFF.

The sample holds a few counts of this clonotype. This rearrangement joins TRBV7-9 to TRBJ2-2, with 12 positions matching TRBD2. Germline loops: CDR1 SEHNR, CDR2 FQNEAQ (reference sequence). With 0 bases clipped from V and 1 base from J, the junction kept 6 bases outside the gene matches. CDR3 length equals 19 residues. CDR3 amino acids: CASSLAVVTSGRNTGELFF. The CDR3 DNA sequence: TGTGCCAGCAGCTTAGCGGTAGTGACTAGCGGGAGGAACACCGGGGAGCTGTTTTTT.

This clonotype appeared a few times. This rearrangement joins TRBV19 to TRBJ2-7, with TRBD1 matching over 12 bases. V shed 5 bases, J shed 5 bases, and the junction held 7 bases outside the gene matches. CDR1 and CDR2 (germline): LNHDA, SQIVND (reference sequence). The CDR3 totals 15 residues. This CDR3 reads CASSSPGTGGNEQYF. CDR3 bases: TGTGCCAGTAGTTCGCCCGGGACAGGGGGCAACGAGCAGTACTTC.